Presented here are 20 T cell receptor beta chains from one specimen sequenced in a study of vaccination and CD4 T cells after COVID-19. The Oncomine TCR Beta short-read assay sequenced DNA from cultured CD4+ T cells. MiXCR, applied by TCRdb to the PCR reads, yields one record per CDR3 protein. The sample includes about 10,000 distinct CDR3 sequences, 35% to 50% of them seen just once. Treatment of the sample: roughly 10-day PBMC culture with coronavirus spike peptide pools or control peptides (ViraFEST assay). The antigens for these receptors are not known. Sequencing input: CD4+ T cells from blood, cultured in vitro. Receptors were obtained from a human donor who had recovered from COVID-19.

The chain couples TRBV18 to TRBJ1-4, with unresolved D. This CDR3 comprises 15 residues. Germline V gene data show CDR1 as KGHSH and CDR2 as LQKENI. The V end was cut by 0 bases, the J end by 4 bases, with 9 bases between. The CDR3 DNA is TGTGCCAGCTCACCACCCCGAGGGAATAATGAAAAACTGTTTTTT. Translation gives CASSPPRGNNEKLFF.

This clonotype was counted only a few times. The V gene is TRBV11-3, the J gene TRBJ2-1; D gene uncertain. Per the germline V gene, CDR1 is SGHNT and CDR2 is YENEEA. Trimming removed 5 bases at V and 2 bases at J, with 10 bases between. This CDR3 is built from 14 residues. The CDR3 coding sequence is TGTGCCAGCAGCCCAGGTTGGACCTACAATGAGCAGTTCTTC. Its translation: CASSPGWTYNEQFF.

The V gene is TRBV7-2, the J gene TRBJ2-3; 9 bases align to TRBD2. V lost 4 bases, J lost 2 bases, and 10 bases stayed unmatched. The germline gives CDR1 SGHTA, CDR2 FQGNSA. The CDR3 runs 17 residues. Written as DNA, the CDR3 is TGTGCCAGCAGCTCTATGGCGGGGGGGGCTAACACAGATACGCAGTATTTT. Encoded protein: CASSSMAGGANTDTQYF.

The J gene is TRBJ2-1, the V gene TRBV7-2; D is unclear. The CDR3 has 12 amino acids. Trimming stripped 5 bases from V and 4 bases from J, with 6 bases between. From germline, CDR1 is SGHTA and CDR2 FQGNSA. CDR3 nucleotides: TGTGCCAGCAGCGATCTTTACAATGAGCAGTTCTTC. It yields the protein CASSDLYNEQFF.

The chain links TRBV19 to TRBJ1-1; D is unclear. The length of the CDR3 is 14 residues. V was clipped by 0 bases and J by 2 bases, with 7 bases between them. Germline V gene lookup returns CDR1 LNHDA and CDR2 SQIVND (reference sequence). As DNA, the CDR3 is TGTGCCAGTAGTATAGATCACGGTAACACTGAAGCTTTCTTT. Residues: CASSIDHGNTEAFF.

This rearrangement joins TRBV15 to TRBJ2-6; D may correspond to TRBD1 or TRBD2 (5 bases each). Trimming left V 3 bases short and J 2 bases short, with 11 bases between. CDR1 is LNHNV, CDR2 YYDKDF, per germline (reference sequence). The CDR3 sequence is 16 residues long. The chain's CDR3 is CATSRVEGTGANVLTF. CDR3 coding DNA: TGTGCCACCAGCAGGGTCGAGGGGACTGGGGCCAACGTCCTGACTTTC.

The chain recombines TRBV4-1 with TRBJ1-2; the D gene is possibly TRBD1 (5 bases). Germline assignment: CDR1 MGHRA and CDR2 YSYEKL. This CDR3 has 16 amino acids. Between the trimmed V and J ends, which lost 4 bases and 4 bases, there was a span of 19 bases. Here the CDR3 DNA reads TGCGCCAGCAGCCCCCCGGGACGCCAAACCTTCTATGGCTACACCTTC. Amino acid sequence: CASSPPGRQTFYGYTF.

This rearrangement joins TRBV7-2 to TRBJ2-3, with no clear D. The germline V and J ends were trimmed by 5 bases and 0 bases, with 6 bases remaining between them. The CDR3 spans 13 residues. Looked up from germline, CDR1 is SGHTA and CDR2 is FQGNSA. CDR3 DNA sequence: TGTGCCAGCAGCCGTCCGAGCACAGATACGCAGTATTTT. It is translated as CASSRPSTDTQYF.

The chain uses TRBV28 and TRBJ2-3; D gene uncertain. Germline CDR1 reads MDHEN; CDR2 reads SYDVKM. Between the trimmed V and J ends, which lost 4 bases and 2 bases, there was a span of 13 bases. The CDR3 has 15 residues. The DNA of the CDR3 is TGTGCCAGCAGTTCGGACCAGTTATTCACAGATACGCAGTATTTT. Its translation is CASSSDQLFTDTQYF.

The chain joins TRBV6-1 to TRBJ2-1; a possible D gene is TRBD2 (5 bases). The length of the CDR3 is 13 residues. V dropped 5 bases and J dropped 5 bases, with 10 bases sitting between them. Germline V gives CDR1 MNHNS, CDR2 SASEGT. CDR3 bases: TGTGCCAGCAGTCGAGGGTGGAACAATGAGCAGTTCTTC. Its translation is CASSRGWNNEQFF.

This clonotype occurred a few times. The rearrangement joins TRBV5-1 to TRBJ1-1; perhaps TRBD1 as D (5 bases). Between the trimmed V and J ends, which lost 0 bases and 6 bases, there was a span of 12 bases. This CDR3 is 14 amino acids long. Germline V gives CDR1 SGHRS, CDR2 YFSETQ. CDR3 protein: CASSLGDGVAEAFF. As DNA, the CDR3 is TGCGCCAGCAGCTTGGGGGACGGGGTGGCTGAAGCTTTCTTT.

The gene calls are TRBV2 and TRBJ2-7; no definite D call. This CDR3 comprises 14 residues. V was clipped by 5 bases and J by 0 bases, with 11 bases between them. Germline CDR1 and CDR2: SNHLY and FYNNEI. DNA of the CDR3: TGTGCCAGCAGTCCCTCTGTAGGCTCCTACGAGCAGTACTTC. It yields the protein CASSPSVGSYEQYF.

This chain joins TRBV20-1 and TRBJ2-3, with 11 bases fitting TRBD2. Germline V lookup: CDR1 DFQATT, CDR2 SNEGSKA (reference sequence). J lost 2 bases, V lost 3 bases, and 4 bases had no gene match. The CDR3 has 15 residues. The CDR3 coding sequence is TGCAGTGCTAGCGGGACTAGCGGTATCACAGATACGCAGTATTTT. It specifies CSASGTSGITDTQYF.

Only a few counts were recorded for this clonotype. J is TRBJ1-2 and V is TRBV5-4, with D possibly being TRBD1 (5 bases). This CDR3 has 12 residues. Germline values: CDR1 SGHNT, CDR2 YYREEE (reference sequence). V shed 2 bases and J shed 5 bases, with 7 bases lying between them. The CDR3 protein is CASSLGDYGYTF. The CDR3 DNA is TGTGCCAGCAGCTTAGGGGATTATGGCTACACCTTC.

The chain joins TRBV6-1 to TRBJ1-3; D gene uncertain. Germline V lookup: CDR1 MNHNS, CDR2 SASEGT. The ends were cut back, 1 base at V and 0 bases at J, with 16 bases in the middle. This CDR3 has 18 amino acids. CDR3 sequence reads: CASSEVGQTPLSGNTIYF. The CDR3 DNA reads TGTGCCAGCAGTGAAGTAGGTCAGACTCCGCTCTCTGGAAACACCATATATTTT.

The chain employs TRBV5-4 and TRBJ2-2; tentatively, D is TRBD1 or TRBD2 (6 bases each). Germline V gene lookup returns CDR1 SGHNT and CDR2 YYREEE (reference sequence). V lost 1 base and J lost 5, with 15 bases in between. The CDR3 is 16 amino acids. The DNA for the CDR3 is TGTGCCAGCAGCTTGCCCGACAGGAGGGAGACCGGGGAGCTGTTTTTT. Amino acid sequence: CASSLPDRRETGELFF.

This clonotype was observed a few times. The chain employs TRBV11-3 and TRBJ2-7; 9 positions match TRBD2. The V gene's germline CDR1 is SGHNT and CDR2 YENEEA. V dropped 3 bases and J dropped 0; count of bases not matched to a gene: 3. The CDR3 runs 15 residues. In DNA, the CDR3 is TGTGCCAGCAGCTTTAGCGGGGGAGTCTCCTACGAGCAGTACTTC. Residues: CASSFSGGVSYEQYF. The full variable domain, rest sourced from reference TRBV11-3 and TRBJ2-7, is EAGVVQSPRYKIIEKKQPVAFWCNPISGHNTLYWYLQNLGQGPELLIRYENEEAVDDSQLPKDRFSAERLKGVDSTLKIQPAELGDSAVYLCASSFSGGVSYEQYFGPGTRLTVT.

This clonotype has more than one count but fewer than ten. The chain links TRBV6-1 to TRBJ1-3; D remains unclear. The CDR3 has 15 residues. Between the trimmed V and J ends, which lost 3 bases and 0 bases, there was a span of 9 bases. Germline V lookup: CDR1 MNHNS, CDR2 SASEGT. The CDR3 nucleotides are TGTGCCAGCAGTGATTTCGGGTCCTCTGGAAACACCATATATTTT. Encoded protein: CASSDFGSSGNTIYF.

This clonotype showed up just once. V gene TRBV7-6 combines with J gene TRBJ2-7, with a weak D call TRBD1 (6 bases). This CDR3 is built from 14 residues. The V end lost 5 bases, the J end lost 6 bases, and 17 bases lay between the germline ends. The germline V gene encodes CDR1 SGHVS and CDR2 FNYEAQ. CDR3: CASSLRQDPSEQYF. The CDR3 region has the DNA TGTGCCAGCAGCCTCCGACAGGACCCCTCCGAGCAGTACTTC.

The rearrangement links TRBV9 to TRBJ2-2, with 7 bases aligning to TRBD2. The V segment lost 2 bases and the J segment 5 bases; nucleotides outside the gene matches: 9. Germline loops: CDR1 SGDLS, CDR2 YYNGEE. CDR3 length: 16 amino acids. This CDR3 is CASSVRGGLNTGELFF. CDR3 nucleotide sequence: TGTGCCAGCAGCGTTCGGGGAGGGCTGAATACCGGGGAGCTGTTTTTT.